This T cell receptor (beta chain) was retrieved from a study of cytomegalovirus exposure and HLA in healthy donors. This CDR3 contains 12 residues. V was pared by 3 bases and J by 5 bases, with 5 bases between. Germline CDR1 and CDR2: MDHEN and SYDVKM. Amplification used 60 Vbeta primers and 13 Jbeta primers. The repertoire was sequenced with immunoSEQ multiplex PCR; TCRdb's copy has only in-frame clones and lacks some. This table has about 130,000 clones, 80% to 90% appearing once. At sampling all donors were nominally healthy, likely with unrecorded immune exposures. The clonotype comes from a woman between 18 and 29 years old in good health and CMV-seropositive. The sequencing input was PBMCs. The chain combines TRBV28 with TRBJ1-3; D unresolved. The CDR3 DNA reads TGTGCCAGCAGTTTGAGCAGAAACACCATATATTTT. Translated, it gives CASSLSRNTIYF. Using reference TRBV28 and TRBJ1-3 for the parts outside the CDR3, the full variable domain is DVKVTQSSRYLVKRTGEKVFLECVQDMDHENMFWYRQDPGLGLRLIYFSYDVKMKEKGDIPEGYSVSREKKERFSLILESASTNQTSMYLCASSLSRNTIYFGEGSWLTVV.